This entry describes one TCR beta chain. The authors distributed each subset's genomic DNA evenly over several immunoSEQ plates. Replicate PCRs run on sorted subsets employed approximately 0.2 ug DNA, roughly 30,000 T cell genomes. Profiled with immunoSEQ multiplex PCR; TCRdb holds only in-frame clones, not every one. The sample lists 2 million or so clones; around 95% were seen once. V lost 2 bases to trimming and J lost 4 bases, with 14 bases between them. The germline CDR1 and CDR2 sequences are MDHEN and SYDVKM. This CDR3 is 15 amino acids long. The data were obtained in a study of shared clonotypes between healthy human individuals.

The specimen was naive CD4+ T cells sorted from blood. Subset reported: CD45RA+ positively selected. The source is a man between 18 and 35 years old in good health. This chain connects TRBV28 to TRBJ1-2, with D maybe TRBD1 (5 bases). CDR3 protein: CASSLGPMGPYGYTF. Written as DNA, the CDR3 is TGTGCCAGCAGTTTAGGACCAATGGGGCCCTATGGCTACACCTTC.